The TCR beta chain described here comes from a study of tumor-infiltrating lymphocytes in primary liver carcinoma. Study-level results: Merely some 7.5-25% of top clones spanned all five tumor regions.

A primer in the constant region served to generate TCR beta cDNA from around 500 ng of total RNA. Employing slightly modified ARM-PCR, three nested multiplex PCR rounds were run, and these gave rise to the TCR beta libraries. TRBV1-TRBV30 forward primers paired with a C-beta reverse primer drove the first two PCR rounds, ten to eleven cycles each. TCRdb processed the multiplex PCR reads anew with MiXCR; each CDR3 protein has one entry. The sample consists of approximately 110,000 distinct CDR3 sequences, roughly 80% of them appearing once. Germline CDR1 is SQVTM and CDR2 is ANQGSEA. CDR3 size: 14 residues. Between about 19 and 34 mg of unsorted bulk tissue served as the source from which RNA and DNA were co-extracted. This clonotype has a single count. Its antigen is not known. The junction shows a germline mismatch at one end, possibly a read error.

The rearrangement uses TRBV29-1 and TRBJ2-2; 8 positions match TRBD2. Sequencing was done on a sample of liver tumor tissue from sampling region 3. The sample's subset: tumor region T3, left-lateral pole. The sequence was collected from a man in his forties with primary liver carcinoma and hepatitis B virus infection. The CDR3 region has the DNA TGCAGCGTTGCGACTAGCGCGAACACCAGGGACCTGTTTTTT. Translation: CSVATSANTRDLFF.